This T cell receptor beta chain was recovered during a study of blood T cell repertoires in COVID-19. On the study more broadly: Samples taken during acute and convalescent COVID-19 were collected in the United States, Italy and Spain. T cells, B-cell-depleted T cells, or PBMCs provided the cDNA or gDNA that served as material.

V shed 0 bases, J shed 5 bases, and the junction held 12 bases outside the gene matches. Germline V gene sequence: CDR1 MNHEY, CDR2 SVGEGT. The CDR3 consists of 18 residues. The cohort comprised adults aged 18 to 89 years residing in about two dozen US areas. Clinical history as reported by participants underpinned cohort assignment. The data were produced by immunoSEQ multiplex PCR, yet TCRdb's version contains in-frame clones alone and is incomplete. The top ten hold around 5% of the sample, which has approximately 400,000 clones, 80% to 85% seen once. V gene TRBV6-2 or TRBV6-3 combines with J gene TRBJ2-3, with 9 bases fitting TRBD2. The sequenced sample consisted of PBMCs or T cells enriched from blood (not recorded which). The sequence was obtained from a woman aged 45-60 years who had recovered from COVID-19. The CDR3 region has the DNA TGTGCCAGCAGTTACTCGGCCCGGCTAGCGGGGAGGGGAGATACGCAGTATTTT. This encodes CASSYSARLAGRGDTQYF.